The 30 T cell receptor beta chains in this list originate from one sample, sequenced in a study of T cell responses to AZD1222 COVID-19 vaccine. TCRdb keeps only in-frame clones here, not all; method: immunoSEQ multiplex PCR. The data show 98,000 or so clones, about nine tenths seen once. This specimen consisted of peripheral blood, obtained 28 days after the second AZD1222 dose. All receptors come from an adult who received the AZD1222 COVID-19 vaccine.

This chain uses TRBV11-3 with TRBJ2-1; a weak D match, TRBD1 (5 bases). Per the germline V gene, CDR1 is SGHNT and CDR2 is YENEEA. Between the trimmed V and J ends, which lost 1 base and 4 bases, there was a span of 8 bases. CDR3 size: 14 residues. CDR3 residues: CASSLGDRYNEQFF. The DNA for the CDR3 is TGTGCCAGCAGCTTAGGAGACAGATACAATGAGCAGTTCTTC.

This clone appeared a single time. V gene TRBV6-5 combines with J gene TRBJ2-1; 9 nucleotides line up with TRBD2. This CDR3 is 15 amino acids long. CDR1 and CDR2 (germline): MNHEY, SVGAGI. Unmatched junction bases numbered 10, after V lost 5 bases and J lost 8 bases. DNA of the CDR3: TGTGCCAGCAGTCCCGTAGCGGGAGAAGTTCATGAGCAGTTCTTC. This translates into CASSPVAGEVHEQFF.

This clone was seen just once. A read error may produce the germline difference seen at one junction end. This chain uses TRBV5-5 with TRBJ2-6; no definite D call. The CDR3 length is 15 residues. Germline V gene sequence: CDR1 SGHKS, CDR2 YYEKEE (reference sequence). CDR3 in amino acids: CASSLDASGANVLTF. CDR3 coding DNA: TGTGCCAGCAGTTTGGACGCCTCTGGGGCCAACGTCCTGACTTTC.

This clone was counted a single time. This chain's CDR3 is CASSMHGVHTEAFF. The CDR3 DNA sequence: TGTGCCAGTAGTATGCACGGGGTGCATACTGAAGCTTTCTTT. This chain uses TRBV19 with TRBJ1-1; unclear D gene. The CDR3 sequence is 14 residues long. V lost 3 bases and J 5 bases, leaving 13 bases between the germline ends. The germline CDR1 and CDR2 sequences are LNHDA and SQIVND (reference sequence).

V usage is TRBV28 and J usage is TRBJ1-4; D remains unclear. The CDR3 covers 15 residues. V was trimmed by 5 bases and J by 4 bases, leaving 14 bases between them. Germline-derived CDR1 and CDR2 are MDHEN and SYDVKM. The CDR3 coding sequence is TGTGCCAGCAGTGTCACCCGCCCCCGTAATGAAAAACTGTTTTTT. Encoded protein: CASSVTRPRNEKLFF. Filled out from reference TRBV28 and TRBJ1-4, the complete variable domain reads DVKVTQSSRYLVKRTGEKVFLECVQDMDHENMFWYRQDPGLGLRLIYFSYDVKMKEKGDIPEGYSVSREKKERFSLILESASTNQTSMYLCASSVTRPRNEKLFFGSGTQLSVL.

The J gene is TRBJ1-1, the V gene TRBV5-1; 8 bases map to TRBD1. Germline V CDR1 and CDR2: SGHRS, YFSETQ. V dropped 2 bases and J dropped 3; count of bases not matched to a gene: 0. This CDR3 contains 13 residues. The CDR3 bases are TGCGCCAGCAGCTTACAGGGGGACACTGAAGCTTTCTTT. Its translation: CASSLQGDTEAFF.

J is TRBJ2-1 and V is TRBV27; 7 bases map to TRBD2. The CDR3 has 16 amino acids. Trimming removed 5 bases from V and 2 bases from J; junction bases left unmatched: 9. CDR1 is MNHEY and CDR2 is SMNVEV in the germline V gene (reference sequence). CDR3 nucleotide sequence: TGTGCCAGCAGTCCTCACCCAGCGGGAACCTACAATGAGCAGTTCTTC. Translation gives CASSPHPAGTYNEQFF.

V usage is TRBV14 and J usage is TRBJ1-2; TRBD1 might be the D (6 bases). Trimming removed 3 bases from V and 8 bases from J, with 13 bases in between. Germline loops: CDR1 SGHDN, CDR2 FVKESK. The CDR3 loop spans 13 amino acids. DNA for the CDR3: TGTGCCAGCAGCCACGGTCAGGGGTTGGGCTACACCTTC. It translates to CASSHGQGLGYTF.

The rearrangement joins TRBV28 to TRBJ2-1; TRBD2 agrees at 7 bases. The CDR3 has 16 residues. V lost 8 bases, J lost 0 bases, and 10 bases stayed unmatched. Germline CDR1 reads MDHEN; CDR2 reads SYDVKM. The CDR3 DNA sequence: TGTGCCAGCGGGAAAATAGCGGGTAGCTCCTACAATGAGCAGTTCTTC. Its translation is CASGKIAGSSYNEQFF.

V and J are TRBV12-3 or TRBV12-4 and TRBJ2-1; D is unresolved. This CDR3 spans 10 amino acids. V was shortened by 6 bases and J by 8 bases, with 5 bases between the two germline ends. CDR3 DNA: TGTGCCAGCAGCCGCCATGAGCAGTTCTTC. It translates to CASSRHEQFF.

The V gene is TRBV7-2, the J gene TRBJ1-5; the D is unclear. The CDR3 is 15 amino acids. Germline V gene sequence: CDR1 SGHTA, CDR2 FQGNSA. Trimming removed 4 bases from V and 2 bases from J, with 12 bases in between. The CDR3 region is CASSSLSVGNQPQHF. In DNA, the CDR3 is TGTGCCAGCAGCTCCCTCTCTGTGGGCAATCAGCCCCAGCATTTT.

The J gene is TRBJ2-3, the V gene TRBV19; 8 bases fit TRBD1. The CDR3 runs 14 residues. Germline CDR1 reads LNHDA; CDR2 reads SQIVND (reference sequence). V was pared by 4 bases and J by 4 bases, with 4 bases of the junction left unmatched. The CDR3 nucleotides read TGTGCCAGTAGTAAGGACAGGGCCGCAGATACGCAGTATTTT. Protein product: CASSKDRAADTQYF.

J is TRBJ1-6 and V is TRBV2, with D perhaps TRBD1 (5 bases). Germline loops: CDR1 SNHLY, CDR2 FYNNEI. This CDR3 contains 14 residues. V shed 10 bases and J shed 5 bases, with 15 bases lying between them. CDR3 sequence: CATQRRGDNSPLHF. As DNA, the CDR3 is TGTGCCACCCAGAGACGGGGGGATAATTCACCCCTCCACTTT.

The chain is built from TRBV6-5 and TRBJ2-3; perhaps TRBD1 as D (6 bases). The V and J ends lost 2 bases and 3 bases respectively, with 12 bases between them. The CDR3 covers 15 residues. Per germline, CDR1 MNHEY and CDR2 SVGAGI. The CDR3 DNA reads TGTGCCAGCAGTTACACGGCACAGGGAACAGATACGCAGTATTTT. Translating gives CASSYTAQGTDTQYF.

The chain combines TRBV5-5 with TRBJ1-5; no reliable D call. V lost 4 bases and J lost 3, with 11 bases in between. From germline, CDR1 is SGHKS and CDR2 YYEKEE (reference sequence). The CDR3 has 14 amino acids. Here the CDR3 reads CASSREWINQPQHF. CDR3 nucleotide sequence: TGTGCCAGCAGCAGGGAGTGGATCAATCAGCCCCAGCATTTT.

V gene TRBV2 combines with J gene TRBJ2-4; D not certain. The V and J ends lost 6 bases and 8 bases respectively, with 5 bases between them. Looked up from germline, CDR1 is SNHLY and CDR2 is FYNNEI. This CDR3 comprises 10 residues. DNA for the CDR3: TGTGCCAGCAGCGCAGACATTCAGTACTTC. Amino acids: CASSADIQYF.

This chain uses TRBV9 with TRBJ2-4; a weak D match, TRBD2 (5 bases). Germline CDR1 SGDLS, CDR2 YYNGEE. Trimming took off 0 bases at V and 0 bases at J, with 13 bases between the two ends. CDR3 length equals 17 residues. The CDR3 region has the DNA TGTGCCAGCAGCGTAGGAGGGCAGAGAATAGCCAAAAACATTCAGTACTTC. Encoded protein: CASSVGGQRIAKNIQYF.

This clone appeared once. This CDR3 is CASSQGQGDQYF. The CDR3, as DNA: TGTGCCAGCAGCCAAGGGCAGGGGGACCAGTACTTC. The chain couples TRBV3-1 (or the pseudogene TRBV3-2) to TRBJ2-5; 7 bases map to TRBD1. With V trimmed by 1 base and J by 10 bases, 3 bases remained unmatched. CDR1 and CDR2 from the germline V gene are LGHDT and YNNKEL (reference sequence). This CDR3 is built from 12 residues.

The chain links TRBV5-4 to TRBJ2-2, with a weak D call TRBD1 (6 bases). V was clipped by 4 bases and J by 0 bases, with 10 bases between them. Looked up from germline, CDR1 is SGHNT and CDR2 is YYREEE (reference sequence). The CDR3 length is 15 residues. CDR3 protein: CASSPGQTNTGELFF. In nucleotides, the CDR3 is TGTGCCAGCAGCCCAGGACAGACGAACACCGGGGAGCTGTTTTTT.

This chain joins TRBV5-6 and TRBJ1-5; no clear D gene. The CDR3 length is 17 residues. Looked up from germline, CDR1 is SGHDT and CDR2 is YYEEEE. The V and J ends lost 4 bases and 0 bases respectively, with 17 bases between them. CDR3 nucleotides: TGTGCCAGCAGCCACGCCACTAGGAGAAATAGCAATCAGCCCCAGCATTTT. Amino acid sequence: CASSHATRRNSNQPQHF.

V is TRBV28 and J is TRBJ2-3; 9 nucleotides align to TRBD1. The length of the CDR3 is 13 residues. J gave up 6 bases and V 10 bases, and 8 bases lay outside the gene matches. Germline V gene lookup returns CDR1 MDHEN and CDR2 SYDVKM. CDR3 in amino acids: CATTKQGADTQYF. The CDR3 bases are TGTGCCACCACGAAACAGGGGGCCGATACGCAGTATTTT.

This clone appeared a few times. The chain couples TRBV7-9 to TRBJ1-6; D perhaps matches TRBD1 (6 bases). This CDR3 has 15 residues. V dropped 1 base and J dropped 4 bases, with 8 bases sitting between them. Germline loops: CDR1 SEHNR, CDR2 FQNEAQ (reference sequence). CDR3 protein: CASSLVQGYNSPLHF. Here the CDR3 DNA reads TGTGCCAGCAGCTTAGTGCAGGGGTATAATTCACCCCTCCACTTT.

The DNA of the CDR3 is TGCGCCAGCAGCTTGTCGGACCCAGAGGGCTACACCTTC. This translates into CASSLSDPEGYTF. V and J are TRBV5-1 and TRBJ1-2; no firm D call. CDR1 is SGHRS and CDR2 is YFSETQ in the germline V gene. The V end lost 1 base, the J end lost 8 bases, and 12 bases lay between the germline ends. CDR3 length: 13 amino acids. Drawing the rest from reference TRBV5-1 and TRBJ1-2, the complete variable domain is KAGVTQTPRYLIKTRGQQVTLSCSPISGHRSVSWYQQTPGQGLQFLFEYFSETQRNKGNFPGRFSGRQFSNSRSEMNVSTLELGDSALYLCASSLSDPEGYTFGSGTRLTVV.

The gene calls are TRBV5-4 and TRBJ2-7; 8 nucleotides agree with TRBD2. This CDR3 comprises 15 residues. V shed 0 bases, J shed 5 bases, and the junction held 7 bases outside the gene matches. The germline V gene encodes CDR1 SGHNT and CDR2 YYREEE (reference sequence). The CDR3 DNA reads as TGTGCCAGCAGCTTGGCTGGCGGGAGGACACACGAGCAGTACTTC. It specifies CASSLAGGRTHEQYF.

This chain connects TRBV12-3 or TRBV12-4 to TRBJ2-7; D unresolved. V lost 5 bases to trimming and J lost 4 bases, with 6 bases between them. The CDR3 sequence is 11 residues long. This chain's CDR3 is CASSLEYEQYF. Here the CDR3 DNA reads TGTGCCAGCAGTCTCGAGTACGAGCAGTACTTC.

V and J are TRBV19 and TRBJ2-1; weak D call: TRBD2 (6 bases). Trimming pared 0 bases from V and 8 bases from J, leaving 17 bases between. This CDR3 contains 16 residues. CDR1 is LNHDA and CDR2 is SQIVND in the germline V gene (reference sequence). The DNA of the CDR3 is TGTGCCAGTAGTATAGAGGGGGGTACAGGTGTCTATGAGCAGTTCTTC. It encodes CASSIEGGTGVYEQFF. The whole variable domain, remainder taken from reference TRBV19 and TRBJ2-1, is DGGITQSPKYLFRKEGQNVTLSCEQNLNHDAMYWYRQDPGQGLRLIYYSQIVNDFQKGDIAEGYSVSREKKESFPLTVTSAQKNPTAFYLCASSIEGGTGVYEQFFGPGTRLTVL.

The chain is built from TRBV20-1 and TRBJ1-5, with TRBD1 as a possible D gene (6 bases). V was pared by 3 bases and J by 0 bases, with 12 bases between. Germline V CDR1 and CDR2: DFQATT, SNEGSKA (reference sequence). The CDR3 extends over 15 amino acids. Written as DNA, the CDR3 is TGCAGTGCTAGTAAGGGGACAAATAGCAATCAGCCCCAGCATTTT. This encodes CSASKGTNSNQPQHF.

The chain uses TRBV7-3 and TRBJ2-3, with TRBD1 as a possible D gene (6 bases). This CDR3 is 14 amino acids long. Looked up from germline, CDR1 is SGHTA and CDR2 is FQGTGA. Trimming cost V 3 bases and J 0 bases, with 7 bases left between them. The CDR3 region has the DNA TGTGCCAGCAGCTTCGACAGGAGCACAGATACGCAGTATTTT. This translates into CASSFDRSTDTQYF.

The chain employs TRBV5-1 and TRBJ1-1, with D possibly matching TRBD1 (6 bases). The CDR3 is 15 amino acids. Germline V lookup: CDR1 SGHRS, CDR2 YFSETQ. V lost 4 bases and J lost 4, with 17 bases in between. The CDR3 DNA follows: TGCGCCAGCAGCCCGACAGGACCCCAAACCACTGAAGCTTTCTTT. Residues: CASSPTGPQTTEAFF.

This clone appeared a few times. This chain joins TRBV28 and TRBJ1-4; TRBD1 agrees at 7 bases. This CDR3 is built from 15 residues. V lost 2 bases to trimming and J lost 6 bases; unmatched junction nucleotides: 6. Looked up from germline, CDR1 is MDHEN and CDR2 is SYDVKM. The CDR3 sequence is CASSLNQGVYEKLFF. The CDR3 DNA reads TGTGCCAGCAGTTTAAATCAGGGGGTGTATGAAAAACTGTTTTTT.